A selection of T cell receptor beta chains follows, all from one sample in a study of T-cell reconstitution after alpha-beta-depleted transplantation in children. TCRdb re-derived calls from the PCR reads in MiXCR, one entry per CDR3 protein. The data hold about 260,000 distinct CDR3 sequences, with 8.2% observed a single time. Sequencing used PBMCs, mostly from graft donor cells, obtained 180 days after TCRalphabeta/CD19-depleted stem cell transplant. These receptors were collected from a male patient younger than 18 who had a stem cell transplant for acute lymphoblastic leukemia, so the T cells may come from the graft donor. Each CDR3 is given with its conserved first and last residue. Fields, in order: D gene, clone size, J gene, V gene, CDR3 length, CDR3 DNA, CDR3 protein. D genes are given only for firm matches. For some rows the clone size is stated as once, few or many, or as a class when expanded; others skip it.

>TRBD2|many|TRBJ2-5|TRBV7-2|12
TGTGCCAGCGGGGGGGTTACAGAGACCCAGTACTTC
CASGGVTETQYF
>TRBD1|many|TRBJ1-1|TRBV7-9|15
TGTGCCAGCAGCTTCCCGGGACAGGGAGTGAGTGAAGCTTTCTTT
CASSFPGQGVSEAFF
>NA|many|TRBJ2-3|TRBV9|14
TGTGCCAGCAGCGCACTTCAGGGGACATATACGCAGTATTTT
CASSALQGTYTQYF
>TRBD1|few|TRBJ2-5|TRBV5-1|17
TGCGCCAGCAGCTTGGGGACAGGGGGAACCCGACAAGAGACCCAGTACTTC
CASSLGTGGTRQETQYF
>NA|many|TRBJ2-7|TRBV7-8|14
TGTGCCAGCAGCTTAATGGGGCGCGCCCACGAGCAGTACTTC
CASSLMGRAHEQYF
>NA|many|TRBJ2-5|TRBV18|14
TGTGCCAGCTCTCCACTACAGGAGAGGGAGACCCAGTACTTC
CASSPLQERETQYF
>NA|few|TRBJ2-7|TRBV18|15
TGTGCCAGCTCACCGGTGGGCAAAGTAAGACACGAGCAGTACTTC
CASSPVGKVRHEQYF
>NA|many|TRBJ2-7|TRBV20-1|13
TGCAGTGCCCGGAAATCACCCGCCTACGAGCAGTACTTC
CSARKSPAYEQYF
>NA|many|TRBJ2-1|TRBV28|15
TGTGCCAGCAGTTTAGGGGGGCGCGGCTTCAATGAGCAGTTCTTC
CASSLGGRGFNEQFF
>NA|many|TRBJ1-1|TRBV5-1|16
TGCGCCAGCAGCTTGGGGGCAGGGGCGGGGAACACTGAAGCTTTCTTT
CASSLGAGAGNTEAFF
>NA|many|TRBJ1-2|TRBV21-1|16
TGTGCCAGCCCTTTTGGGGCGGGGGAGCCTGGCTATGGCTACACCTTC
CASPFGAGEPGYGYTF
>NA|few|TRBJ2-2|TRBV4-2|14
TGTGCCAGCAGCCCAGGACTTAGCTGGGGGGAGCTGTTTTTT
CASSPGLSWGELFF
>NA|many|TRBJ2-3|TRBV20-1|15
TGCAGTGCTAGGGCGGGACGGGGGCCCCTCCTGGAGCAGTATTTT
CSARAGRGPLLEQYF
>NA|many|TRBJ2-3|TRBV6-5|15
TGTGCCAGCAGTTACTCGCGTAGGGCCACAGATACGCAGTATTTT
CASSYSRRATDTQYF
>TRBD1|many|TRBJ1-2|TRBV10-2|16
TGCGCCAGCAGTTCGAAGGGACAGGGGAATAACTATGGCTACACCTTC
CASSSKGQGNNYGYTF
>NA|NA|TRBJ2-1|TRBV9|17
TGTGCCAGCAGCGTAGACCCCCGGGACCTCTCCTACAATGAGCAGTTCTTC
CASSVDPRDLSYNEQFF
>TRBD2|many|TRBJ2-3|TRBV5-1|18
TGCGCCAGCAGCATCGGGACTAGCGGGGGCCCTCGCACAGATACGCAGTATTTT
CASSIGTSGGPRTDTQYF
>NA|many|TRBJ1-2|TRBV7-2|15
TGTGCCAGCAGCCCGAGGGCTAGGCACCCCTATGGCTACACCTTC
CASSPRARHPYGYTF
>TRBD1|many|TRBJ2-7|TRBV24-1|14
TGTGCCACCAGTGTCGGGGACAGGGGCTACGAGCAGTACTTC
CATSVGDRGYEQYF
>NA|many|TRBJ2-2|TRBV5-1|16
TGCGCCAGCAGCTTGGCGTCAGTGGGACCGGCACTCGGTCTGTTTTTT
CASSLASVGPALGLFF
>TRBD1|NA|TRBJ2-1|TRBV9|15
TGTGCCAGCAGCGTAGGGGACAGCCTCTACAATGAGCAGTTCTTC
CASSVGDSLYNEQFF
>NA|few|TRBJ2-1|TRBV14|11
TGTGCCAGCAGCCAGAGGAGTGAGCAGTTCTTC
CASSQRSEQFF
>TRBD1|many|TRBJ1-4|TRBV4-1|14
TGCGCCAGCAGTTTGGAGACAGGGACTGAAAAACTGTTTTTT
CASSLETGTEKLFF
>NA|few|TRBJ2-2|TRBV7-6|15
TGTGCCAGCAGCCCCAGTCGGGGAAGGTCCGGGGAGCTGTTTTTT
CASSPSRGRSGELFF
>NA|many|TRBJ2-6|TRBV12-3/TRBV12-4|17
TGTGCCAGCAGCCTAGGGGGAAAGGGTTCTGGGGCCAACGTCCTGACTTTC
CASSLGGKGSGANVLTF
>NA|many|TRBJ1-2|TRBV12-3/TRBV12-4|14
TGTGCCAGCAGTTTATGGGGGATAGGGTATGGCTACACCTTC
CASSLWGIGYGYTF
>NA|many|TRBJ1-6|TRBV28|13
TGTGCCAGCAGTTACCTTCTTAATTCACCCCTCCACTTT
CASSYLLNSPLHF
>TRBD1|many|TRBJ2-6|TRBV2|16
TGTGCCATCGCAGGGGGACCGAGCTCTGGGGCCAACGTCCTGACTTTC
CAIAGGPSSGANVLTF
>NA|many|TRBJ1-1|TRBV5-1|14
TGCGCCAGCAGCTCCCTCACGCTGAACACTGAAGCTTTCTTT
CASSSLTLNTEAFF
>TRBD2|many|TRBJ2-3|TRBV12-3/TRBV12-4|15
TGTGCCAGCAGTAGCGGGGTGAGGAACACAGATACGCAGTATTTT
CASSSGVRNTDTQYF
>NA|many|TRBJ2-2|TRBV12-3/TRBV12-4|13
TGTGCCAGCAGTTTACGGGTCACCGGGGAGCTGTTTTTT
CASSLRVTGELFF
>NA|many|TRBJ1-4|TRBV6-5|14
TGTGCCAGCAGTTACTCTGCAACTAATGAAAAACTGTTTTTT
CASSYSATNEKLFF
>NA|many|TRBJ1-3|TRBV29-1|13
TGCAGCGTTGAACAGGGGTCCGGAAACACCATATATTTT
CSVEQGSGNTIYF